The clone carrying this TCR beta chain came up once. Its specificity is not known. The CDR3 runs 13 residues. Germline trimming cut 7 bases from V and 5 bases from J; bases unmatched to any gene: 7. Germline CDR1 MDHEN, CDR2 SYDVKM. These data are taken from a study of T cell responses to AZD1222 COVID-19 vaccine. Points from the study as a whole: Donors skewed white British and female; clonal diversity was possibly underestimated.

Profiling relied on immunoSEQ multiplex PCR, and the TCRdb table lists in-frame clones only, not all of them. Altogether under 120,000 clones are present, more than 90% being singletons, with the ten largest covering roughly 1.1%. This specimen was peripheral blood, taken on day 0 of AZD1222 vaccination. The clonotype originates from an adult in good health. V and J are TRBV28 and TRBJ2-5; 7 bases are shared with TRBD2. CDR3 nucleotides: TGTGCCAGCACATCAACTAGCGTTGAGACCCAGTACTTC. It is translated as CASTSTSVETQYF.